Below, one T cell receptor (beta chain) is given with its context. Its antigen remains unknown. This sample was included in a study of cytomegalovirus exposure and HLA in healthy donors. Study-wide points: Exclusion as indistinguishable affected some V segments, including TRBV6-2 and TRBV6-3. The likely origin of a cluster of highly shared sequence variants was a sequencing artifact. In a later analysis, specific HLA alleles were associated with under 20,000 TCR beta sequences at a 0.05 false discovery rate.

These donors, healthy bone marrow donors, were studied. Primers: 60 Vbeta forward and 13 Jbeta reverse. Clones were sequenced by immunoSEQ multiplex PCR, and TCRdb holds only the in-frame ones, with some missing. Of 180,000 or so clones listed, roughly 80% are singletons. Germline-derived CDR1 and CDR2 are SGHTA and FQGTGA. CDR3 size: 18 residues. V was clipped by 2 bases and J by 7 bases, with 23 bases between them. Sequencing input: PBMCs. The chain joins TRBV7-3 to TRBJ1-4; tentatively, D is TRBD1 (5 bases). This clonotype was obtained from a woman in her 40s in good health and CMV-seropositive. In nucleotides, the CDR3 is TGTGCCAGCAGCTTAGCGTCGTGGCAGGGAAGACCCGGTGAAAAACTGTTTTTT. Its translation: CASSLASWQGRPGEKLFF. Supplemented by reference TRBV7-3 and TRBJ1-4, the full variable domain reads GAGVSQTPSNKVTEKGKYVELRCDPISGHTALYWYRQSLGQGPEFLIYFQGTGAADDSGLPNDRFFAVRPEGSVSTLKIQRTERGDSAVYLCASSLASWQGRPGEKLFFGSGTQLSVL.